Listed below are T cell receptor beta chains from one sample, sequenced in a study of blood T cell repertoires in COVID-19. The data were produced by immunoSEQ multiplex PCR, yet TCRdb's version contains in-frame clones alone and is incomplete. The table includes roughly 700,000 clones, 90% detected once. What was sequenced was peripheral blood. Source of these receptors: a woman aged 18-30 years with acute or convalescent COVID-19. Each CDR3 is given with its conserved first and last residue. D genes are given only for firm matches. Clone size appears in some rows only: once, few, many, or a class for an expanded clone.

v_call: TRBV19; clone_size: -; j_call: TRBJ1-2; d_call: TRBD1; cdr3_length: 13; cdr3_nt: TGTGCCAGTAGTATAAGGGACAGGGTCCAAGACACCTTC; cdr3_aa: CASSIRDRVQDTF
v_call: TRBV7-2; clone_size: -; j_call: TRBJ2-2; d_call: -; cdr3_length: 17; cdr3_nt: TGTGCCAGCAGCTTATTCTCCAGGGTCGCGAACACCGGGGAGCTGTTTTTT; cdr3_aa: CASSLFSRVANTGELFF
v_call: TRBV7-2; clone_size: -; j_call: TRBJ2-1; d_call: -; cdr3_length: 14; cdr3_nt: TGTGCCAGCCCTGGGGGGTCCTTAGGGAATGAGCAGTTCTTC; cdr3_aa: CASPGGSLGNEQFF
v_call: TRBV24-1; clone_size: -; j_call: TRBJ2-1; d_call: -; cdr3_length: 13; cdr3_nt: TGTGCCACCAGTGAGATACAGGGGAGGGAGCAGTTCTTC; cdr3_aa: CATSEIQGREQFF
v_call: TRBV21-1; clone_size: -; j_call: TRBJ2-1; d_call: -; cdr3_length: 15; cdr3_nt: TGTGCCAGCAGCAAAGGTAGTCGCAGGGTGGATGAGCAGTTCTTC; cdr3_aa: CASSKGSRRVDEQFF
v_call: TRBV10-3; clone_size: -; j_call: TRBJ1-6; d_call: -; cdr3_length: 16; cdr3_nt: TGTGCCATCAGTGAGTCTGGCCGTTCAACCAATTCACCCCTCCACTTT; cdr3_aa: CAISESGRSTNSPLHF
v_call: TRBV19; clone_size: -; j_call: TRBJ2-7; d_call: -; cdr3_length: 14; cdr3_nt: TGTGCCAGCTCCGATATAAGGGGATTCTACGAGCAGTACTTC; cdr3_aa: CASSDIRGFYEQYF
v_call: TRBV7-8; clone_size: -; j_call: TRBJ2-2; d_call: TRBD1; cdr3_length: 16; cdr3_nt: TGTGCCAGCAGCTTATTACAGGGGGATTACACCGGGGAGCTGTTTTTT; cdr3_aa: CASSLLQGDYTGELFF
v_call: TRBV6-2/TRBV6-3; clone_size: -; j_call: TRBJ2-7; d_call: -; cdr3_length: 11; cdr3_nt: TGTGCCAGCAGTCTTTCCCACGAGCAGTACTTC; cdr3_aa: CASSLSHEQYF
v_call: TRBV7-2; clone_size: -; j_call: TRBJ2-1; d_call: TRBD2; cdr3_length: 16; cdr3_nt: TGTGCCAGCAGCTACTCAACTAGCGGGGGGGACAATGAGCAGTTCTTC; cdr3_aa: CASSYSTSGGDNEQFF
v_call: TRBV7-9; clone_size: -; j_call: TRBJ1-1; d_call: TRBD1; cdr3_length: 15; cdr3_nt: TGTGCCAGCAGCTCCTACAGGGGGCGCGACACTGAAGCTTTCTTT; cdr3_aa: CASSSYRGRDTEAFF
v_call: TRBV11-3; clone_size: -; j_call: TRBJ1-1; d_call: -; cdr3_length: 16; cdr3_nt: TGTGCCAGCAGCTTCCCAGGGTTGGGTCTTAACACTGAAGCTTTCTTT; cdr3_aa: CASSFPGLGLNTEAFF
v_call: TRBV30; clone_size: -; j_call: TRBJ1-5; d_call: -; cdr3_length: 14; cdr3_nt: TGTGCCTGGTTCTCGGGACTGAGTAATCAGCCCCAGCATTTT; cdr3_aa: CAWFSGLSNQPQHF
v_call: TRBV4-3; clone_size: -; j_call: TRBJ2-5; d_call: -; cdr3_length: 14; cdr3_nt: TGCGCCAGCAGCCAACAGGGGTGCCAAGAGACCCAGTACTTC; cdr3_aa: CASSQQGCQETQYF
v_call: TRBV5-8; clone_size: -; j_call: TRBJ2-6; d_call: -; cdr3_length: 13; cdr3_nt: TGTGCCAGCAAAGGGGTTGGGGCCAACGTCCTGACTTTC; cdr3_aa: CASKGVGANVLTF
v_call: TRBV4-2; clone_size: -; j_call: TRBJ2-3; d_call: TRBD2; cdr3_length: 17; cdr3_nt: TGTGCCAGCAGCCCACGTAGCGGGGGGGCCGTTGAGGATACGCAGTATTTT; cdr3_aa: CASSPRSGGAVEDTQYF
v_call: TRBV30; clone_size: -; j_call: TRBJ1-5; d_call: -; cdr3_length: 17; cdr3_nt: TGTGCCTGGAGTGTAGGGGGGGTGGGGGCTCTTACTCAGCCCCAGCATTTT; cdr3_aa: CAWSVGGVGALTQPQHF
v_call: TRBV7-2; clone_size: -; j_call: TRBJ1-2; d_call: TRBD1; cdr3_length: 14; cdr3_nt: TGTGCCCTTAGGTCTCAGGGGGACCAGTATGGCTACACCTTC; cdr3_aa: CALRSQGDQYGYTF
v_call: TRBV7-2; clone_size: few; j_call: TRBJ1-2; d_call: -; cdr3_length: 16; cdr3_nt: TGTGCCAGCAGCTCCCTCCGGACCTACGCGGCGGGGGGCTACACCTTC; cdr3_aa: CASSSLRTYAAGGYTF
v_call: TRBV30; clone_size: -; j_call: TRBJ1-6; d_call: TRBD1; cdr3_length: 16; cdr3_nt: TGTGCCTGGAGTGTAATGCCGGGACAGGGGAGGTCACCCCTCCACTTT; cdr3_aa: CAWSVMPGQGRSPLHF
v_call: TRBV5-1; clone_size: few; j_call: TRBJ2-3; d_call: TRBD2; cdr3_length: 15; cdr3_nt: TGCGCCAGCAGCCGAATCACTAGCGGCACAGATACGCAGTATTTT; cdr3_aa: CASSRITSGTDTQYF
v_call: TRBV6-5; clone_size: -; j_call: TRBJ1-1; d_call: -; cdr3_length: 12; cdr3_nt: TGTGCCAGCAATAGGGGGGGCACTGAAGCTTTCTTT; cdr3_aa: CASNRGGTEAFF
v_call: TRBV7-9; clone_size: -; j_call: TRBJ2-7; d_call: -; cdr3_length: 11; cdr3_nt: TGTGCCAGCAGCGTCGGGTACGAGCAGTACTTC; cdr3_aa: CASSVGYEQYF
v_call: TRBV4-1; clone_size: -; j_call: TRBJ1-2; d_call: TRBD1; cdr3_length: 13; cdr3_nt: TGCGCCAGCAGGAACAGGGGGTCGCATGGCTACACCTTC; cdr3_aa: CASRNRGSHGYTF
v_call: TRBV6-6; clone_size: -; j_call: TRBJ1-5; d_call: TRBD1; cdr3_length: 16; cdr3_nt: TGTGCCAGCAGCCCCCGGGGACAGGGAGCAGGTCAGCCCCAGCATTTT; cdr3_aa: CASSPRGQGAGQPQHF
v_call: TRBV6-5; clone_size: -; j_call: TRBJ1-1; d_call: -; cdr3_length: 14; cdr3_nt: TGTGCCAGCAGGATAATAAGGGGTAACACTGAAGCTTTCTTT; cdr3_aa: CASRIIRGNTEAFF
v_call: TRBV10-3; clone_size: -; j_call: TRBJ1-1; d_call: -; cdr3_length: 15; cdr3_nt: TGTGCCATCGGCGACCCGAGACAGCCGGACACTGAAGCTTTCTTT; cdr3_aa: CAIGDPRQPDTEAFF
v_call: TRBV6-5; clone_size: few; j_call: TRBJ1-4; d_call: -; cdr3_length: 14; cdr3_nt: TGTGCCAGGCGTTCCGGGACTACTAATGAAAAACTGTTTTTT; cdr3_aa: CARRSGTTNEKLFF
v_call: TRBV21-1; clone_size: -; j_call: TRBJ2-7; d_call: -; cdr3_length: 13; cdr3_nt: TGTGCCAGCAGCAAAGGCCAGGGGGGCGAGCAGTACTTC; cdr3_aa: CASSKGQGGEQYF
v_call: TRBV30; clone_size: -; j_call: TRBJ1-1; d_call: -; cdr3_length: 12; cdr3_nt: TGTGCCTGGAGCGGAGGTCCTGCTGAGGCTTTCTTT; cdr3_aa: CAWSGGPAEAFF
v_call: TRBV28; clone_size: -; j_call: TRBJ1-1; d_call: -; cdr3_length: 13; cdr3_nt: TGTGCCAGCAGAACCGGGACACCTAATGAAGCTTTCTTT; cdr3_aa: CASRTGTPNEAFF
v_call: TRBV7-8; clone_size: -; j_call: TRBJ2-3; d_call: -; cdr3_length: 15; cdr3_nt: TGTGCCAGCAGCTTAGGGCCGGGACAAGGCGATACGCAGTATTTT; cdr3_aa: CASSLGPGQGDTQYF
v_call: TRBV7-2; clone_size: -; j_call: TRBJ2-1; d_call: TRBD1; cdr3_length: 13; cdr3_nt: TGTGCCAGCACCCCTTCTCAGGGACAGCGGCAGTTCTTC; cdr3_aa: CASTPSQGQRQFF
v_call: TRBV7-2; clone_size: -; j_call: TRBJ1-5; d_call: TRBD1; cdr3_length: 15; cdr3_nt: TGTGCCAGCAGCTTATCGGGACAGGACAATCAGCCCCAGCATTTT; cdr3_aa: CASSLSGQDNQPQHF
v_call: TRBV10-3; clone_size: few; j_call: TRBJ1-2; d_call: TRBD1; cdr3_length: 15; cdr3_nt: TGTGCCATTGGGACAGGGCTAGCTTTGGACTATGGCTACACCTTC; cdr3_aa: CAIGTGLALDYGYTF
v_call: TRBV11-2; clone_size: -; j_call: TRBJ2-7; d_call: TRBD2; cdr3_length: 15; cdr3_nt: TGTGCCAGCAGCTTAACGGGGGGGCAGCGGGACGAGCAGTACTTC; cdr3_aa: CASSLTGGQRDEQYF
v_call: TRBV18; clone_size: -; j_call: TRBJ1-2; d_call: -; cdr3_length: 13; cdr3_nt: TGTGCCAGCTCACCGGCGGGGGGAGATGGCTACACCTTC; cdr3_aa: CASSPAGGDGYTF
v_call: TRBV7-9; clone_size: -; j_call: TRBJ1-1; d_call: TRBD1; cdr3_length: 14; cdr3_nt: TGTGCCAGCAGCCCCTTGACAGGGAGTACTGAAGCTTTCTTT; cdr3_aa: CASSPLTGSTEAFF
v_call: TRBV10-3; clone_size: once; j_call: TRBJ1-2; d_call: -; cdr3_length: 12; cdr3_nt: TGTGCCATCAGTGAGCCGAGAGGGGGCTACACCTTC; cdr3_aa: CAISEPRGGYTF
v_call: TRBV29-1; clone_size: -; j_call: TRBJ2-7; d_call: -; cdr3_length: 11; cdr3_nt: TGCAGCGGGGCTACAGACTACGAGCAGTACTTC; cdr3_aa: CSGATDYEQYF
v_call: TRBV27; clone_size: -; j_call: TRBJ2-1; d_call: TRBD1; cdr3_length: 17; cdr3_nt: TGTGCCAGCATCCCGAACCGGGACAGGGGACCGTACAATGAGCAGTTCTTC; cdr3_aa: CASIPNRDRGPYNEQFF
v_call: TRBV7-8; clone_size: -; j_call: TRBJ1-2; d_call: TRBD1; cdr3_length: 15; cdr3_nt: TGTGCCAGCAGCTTCGGGGACAGGGGAACCTATGGCTACACCTTC; cdr3_aa: CASSFGDRGTYGYTF
v_call: TRBV6-2/TRBV6-3; clone_size: -; j_call: TRBJ1-4; d_call: -; cdr3_length: 15; cdr3_nt: TGTGCCAGCAGTCTCCGTAGGACGCGGGATGAAAAGCTGTTTTTT; cdr3_aa: CASSLRRTRDEKLFF
v_call: TRBV9; clone_size: -; j_call: TRBJ1-1; d_call: -; cdr3_length: 14; cdr3_nt: TGTGCCAGCAGCGTAGCGGGAGGAGACACTGAAGCTTTCTTT; cdr3_aa: CASSVAGGDTEAFF
v_call: TRBV6-2/TRBV6-3; clone_size: -; j_call: TRBJ2-1; d_call: TRBD2; cdr3_length: 14; cdr3_nt: TGTGCCAGCAGTGAGGGGACTAGGAGGGGAGCGCGGTTCTTC; cdr3_aa: CASSEGTRRGARFF
v_call: TRBV5-4; clone_size: -; j_call: TRBJ2-5; d_call: TRBD1; cdr3_length: 16; cdr3_nt: TGTGCCAGCAGCCACAGACAGGGGGCCTTTCAAGAGACCCAGTACTTC; cdr3_aa: CASSHRQGAFQETQYF
v_call: TRBV19; clone_size: -; j_call: TRBJ2-1; d_call: TRBD2; cdr3_length: 15; cdr3_nt: TGTGCCAGTAGTATACGAGCGGGGCACAGCAATGAGCAGTTCTTC; cdr3_aa: CASSIRAGHSNEQFF
v_call: TRBV3-1/TRBV3-2; clone_size: -; j_call: TRBJ2-5; d_call: TRBD1; cdr3_length: 15; cdr3_nt: TGTGCCAGCAGCCTCAGGACAGGGGGCGAAGAGACCCAGTACTTC; cdr3_aa: CASSLRTGGEETQYF
v_call: TRBV2; clone_size: -; j_call: TRBJ1-1; d_call: TRBD1; cdr3_length: 16; cdr3_nt: TGTGCCAGTACGGGACAGGAAATTCGGCGATACCCTGAAGCTTTCTTT; cdr3_aa: CASTGQEIRRYPEAFF
v_call: TRBV7-8; clone_size: -; j_call: TRBJ2-7; d_call: -; cdr3_length: 13; cdr3_nt: TGTGCCAGCAGCTTCCAGGTTTCCTACGAGCAGTACTTC; cdr3_aa: CASSFQVSYEQYF
v_call: TRBV6-5; clone_size: -; j_call: TRBJ2-7; d_call: TRBD1; cdr3_length: 14; cdr3_nt: TGTGCCAGCACCGACCAGGGGGCCAACTACGAGCAGTACTTC; cdr3_aa: CASTDQGANYEQYF